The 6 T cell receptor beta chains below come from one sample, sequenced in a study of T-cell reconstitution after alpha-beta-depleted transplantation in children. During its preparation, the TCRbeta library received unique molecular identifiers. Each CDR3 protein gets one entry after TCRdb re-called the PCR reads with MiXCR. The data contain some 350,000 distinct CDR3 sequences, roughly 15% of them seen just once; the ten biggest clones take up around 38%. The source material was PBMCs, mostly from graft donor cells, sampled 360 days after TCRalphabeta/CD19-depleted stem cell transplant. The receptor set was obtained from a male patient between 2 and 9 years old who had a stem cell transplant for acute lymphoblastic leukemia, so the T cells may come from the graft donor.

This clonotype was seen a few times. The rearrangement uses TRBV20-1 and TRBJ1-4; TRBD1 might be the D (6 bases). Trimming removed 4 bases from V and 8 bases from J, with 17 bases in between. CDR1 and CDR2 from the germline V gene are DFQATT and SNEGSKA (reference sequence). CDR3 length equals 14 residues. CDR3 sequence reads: CSATLDRQGEKLFF. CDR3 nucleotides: TGCAGTGCTACCTTGGACAGACAAGGAGAAAAACTGTTTTTT.

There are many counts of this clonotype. The CDR3 nucleotides are TGTGCCAGCAGCGTTATGTCAGGGGGGAACATTCAGTACTTC. It is translated as CASSVMSGGNIQYF. The chain couples TRBV9 to TRBJ2-4; TRBD1 is a possible D gene (7 bases). The CDR3 contains 14 residues. Trimming left V 2 bases short and J 7 bases short, with 13 bases between. Germline CDR1 SGDLS, CDR2 YYNGEE.

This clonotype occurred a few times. CDR3 DNA sequence: TGTGCCAGCAGTCAGGCGCGACTTACCGGGGAGCTGTTTTTT. Encoded protein: CASSQARLTGELFF. This chain links TRBV4-2 with TRBJ2-2, with no clear D. The V end lost 6 bases, the J end lost 5 bases, and 13 bases lay between the germline ends. Germline CDR1 reads LGHNA; CDR2 reads YNFKEQ. The CDR3 runs 14 residues.

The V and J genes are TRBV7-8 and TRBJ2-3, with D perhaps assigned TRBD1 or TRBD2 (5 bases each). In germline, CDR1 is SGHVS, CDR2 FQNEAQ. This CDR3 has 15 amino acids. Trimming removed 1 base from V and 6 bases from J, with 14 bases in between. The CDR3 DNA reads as TGTGCCAGCAGCTTAGGGGCCGGGGCCGGGGATACGCAGTATTTT. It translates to CASSLGAGAGDTQYF.

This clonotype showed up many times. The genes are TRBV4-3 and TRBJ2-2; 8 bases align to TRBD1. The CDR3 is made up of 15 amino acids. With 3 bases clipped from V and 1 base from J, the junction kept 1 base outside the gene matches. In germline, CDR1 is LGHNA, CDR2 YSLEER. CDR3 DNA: TGCGCCAGCAGCCAGGGGACAGGGAACACCGGGGAGCTGTTTTTT. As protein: CASSQGTGNTGELFF.

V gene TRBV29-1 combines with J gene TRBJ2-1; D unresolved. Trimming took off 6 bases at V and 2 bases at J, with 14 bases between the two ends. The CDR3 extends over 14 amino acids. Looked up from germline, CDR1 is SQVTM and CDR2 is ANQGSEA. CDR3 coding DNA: TGCAGCGTCTTTACCGACGGGCCCTACAATGAGCAGTTCTTC. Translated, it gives CSVFTDGPYNEQFF.